The 32 T cell receptor beta chains presented below share a single source sample, sequenced in a study of T cell responses to AZD1222 COVID-19 vaccine. The protocol was immunoSEQ multiplex PCR, while the TCRdb copy is restricted to in-frame clones and leaves out a portion. This table holds about 19,000 clones, roughly 80% found once. The sample in question was peripheral blood, obtained 28 days after the second AZD1222 dose. The receptor source for this set is an adult who received the AZD1222 COVID-19 vaccine.

The rearrangement links TRBV29-1 to TRBJ1-2; possibly TRBD1 for D (5 bases). This CDR3 is 13 amino acids long. V shed 4 bases and J shed 5 bases, with 14 bases lying between them. Germline V gene sequence: CDR1 SQVTM, CDR2 ANQGSEA. CDR3 region: CSVGGFGLYGYTF. CDR3 in DNA: TGCAGCGTTGGGGGGTTCGGGCTGTATGGCTACACCTTC.

The chain couples TRBV7-8 to TRBJ2-5; D remains ambiguous. The CDR3 covers 13 residues. Trimming shortened V by 4 bases and J by 4 bases, and 10 bases separated the two germline ends. Germline CDR1 reads SGHVS; CDR2 reads FQNEAQ. The CDR3 protein is CASSWVGAETQYF. The CDR3 coding sequence is TGTGCCAGCAGCTGGGTGGGTGCAGAGACCCAGTACTTC.

V usage is TRBV7-2 and J usage is TRBJ2-7, with 10 nucleotides matching TRBD2. Germline V lookup: CDR1 SGHTA, CDR2 FQGNSA. The CDR3 contains 14 residues. Trimming took 4 bases from V and 2 from J; bases not matched to a gene: 2. CDR3 bases: TGTGCCAGCAGCTCTAGCGGGAGAACCTACGAGCAGTACTTC. It codes for CASSSSGRTYEQYF.

The V and J genes are TRBV7-2 and TRBJ2-5; 7 bases fit TRBD1. CDR1 is SGHTA, CDR2 FQGNSA, per germline. The ends lost 2 bases at V and 5 bases at J; junction bases unmatched: 2. This CDR3 is built from 13 residues. The CDR3 DNA reads as TGTGCCAGCAGCTTATGGACAGGCGAGACCCAGTACTTC. This encodes CASSLWTGETQYF.

In its sample, this clone was seen a few times. The junction departs from the called germline gene at one end, perhaps through a read error. The J gene is TRBJ1-5, the V gene TRBV5-1; perhaps TRBD1 as D (5 bases). CDR1 is SGHRS, CDR2 YFSETQ, per germline. The CDR3 sequence is 13 residues long. The CDR3 reads CASRLAGDQPQHF. For the CDR3, the DNA is TGCGCCAGCAGATTGGCGGGGGATCAGCCCCAGCATTTT.

The chain employs TRBV9 and TRBJ2-2, with D maybe TRBD1 (5 bases). The germline V gene has CDR1 SGDLS and CDR2 YYNGEE. The ends were cut back, 4 bases at V and 7 bases at J, with 14 bases in the middle. This CDR3 is 14 amino acids long. The CDR3 is CASSPQGIHGELFF. The CDR3, as DNA: TGTGCCAGCAGCCCGCAGGGAATCCACGGGGAGCTGTTTTTT.

This clone appeared once. The chain employs TRBV9 and TRBJ1-5; D gene uncertain. V was shortened by 0 bases and J by 6 bases, with 10 bases between the two germline ends. Germline CDR1 SGDLS, CDR2 YYNGEE. This CDR3 comprises 14 residues. As DNA, the CDR3 is TGTGCCAGCAGCGTAGGTGGTCCCGGTCAGCCCCAGCATTTT. Protein sequence: CASSVGGPGQPQHF.

This clone was seen a single time. The V gene is TRBV5-4, the J gene TRBJ2-1; 11 bases align to TRBD2. Germline CDR1 reads SGHNT; CDR2 reads YYREEE (reference sequence). The CDR3 has 17 amino acids. V shed 4 bases, J shed 6 bases, and the junction held 12 bases outside the gene matches. CDR3 residues: CASSRIAGGRSSNEQFF. The CDR3 DNA follows: TGTGCCAGCAGCCGTATAGCGGGAGGGCGTTCTAGCAATGAGCAGTTCTTC.

This clone was recorded once. The J gene is TRBJ2-1, the V gene TRBV5-6; TRBD2 matches at 12 bases. The CDR3 extends over 16 amino acids. The V gene end was trimmed by 4 bases and the J gene end by 12 bases; junction bases not matched to a gene: 14. Germline CDR1 SGHDT, CDR2 YYEEEE. In DNA, the CDR3 is TGTGCCAGCAGCGTTACGACTAGCGGGGGAGAGCGTTCGCAGTTCTTC. It is translated as CASSVTTSGGERSQFF.

The genes are TRBV2 and TRBJ2-3; 12 bases align to TRBD2. This CDR3 region has 14 residues. The germline V gene encodes CDR1 SNHLY and CDR2 FYNNEI. Unmatched junction bases numbered 2, after V lost 6 bases and J lost 4 bases. The CDR3: CASSWTSGADTQYF. The CDR3 nucleotides are TGTGCCAGCAGCTGGACTAGCGGGGCAGATACGCAGTATTTT. Looking up the rest from reference TRBV2 and TRBJ2-3 gives the full variable domain: EPEVTQTPSHQVTQMGQEVILRCVPISNHLYFYWYRQILGQKVEFLVSFYNNEISEKSEIFDDQFSVERPDGSNFTLKIRSTKLEDSAMYFCASSWTSGADTQYFGPGTRLTVL.

The J gene is TRBJ2-7, the V gene TRBV9; TRBD2 is a possible D gene (5 bases). Germline V CDR1 and CDR2: SGDLS, YYNGEE. The CDR3 length is 12 residues. V lost 2 bases to trimming and J lost 5 bases, with 8 bases between them. CDR3 nucleotides: TGTGCCAGCAGCGTCGAGGGCCACGAGCAGTACTTC. Amino acids: CASSVEGHEQYF.

J is TRBJ2-1 and V is TRBV7-6; TRBD2 agrees at 9 bases. CDR1 and CDR2 from the germline V gene are SGHVS and FNYEAQ. This CDR3 spans 15 amino acids. V lost 5 bases and J lost 9; bases outside the gene matches: 11. In DNA, the CDR3 is TGTGCCAGCAGCCGGAGTAGCGGGGGTTTGGGTGAGCAGTTCTTC. Translated: CASSRSSGGLGEQFF.

V usage is TRBV7-9 and J usage is TRBJ1-1; 9 bases line up with TRBD1. There are 15 residues in the CDR3. Unmatched junction bases numbered 13, after V lost 4 bases and J lost 10 bases. Germline V gene data show CDR1 as SEHNR and CDR2 as FQNEAQ (reference sequence). This CDR3 reads CASSSPDRGVSRAFF. CDR3 sequence (DNA): TGTGCCAGCAGCTCGCCGGACAGGGGAGTTAGTAGAGCTTTCTTT.

This clone was recorded a few times. The chain combines TRBV21-1 with TRBJ2-7. TRBV21-1 is deemed a pseudogene. CDR3 length: 16 amino acids. The CDR3: CASSKYGSPNSYEQYF. In DNA, the CDR3 is TGTGCCAGCAGCAAATACGGCAGCCCTAACTCCTACGAGCAGTACTTC.

This sequence joins TRBV7-2 and TRBJ1-2; possible D gene TRBD1, 5 bases. V lost 2 bases and J lost 7, with 14 bases in between. Germline CDR1 is SGHTA and CDR2 is FQGNSA. The CDR3 covers 14 residues. In DNA form, the CDR3 reads TGTGCCAGCAGCTTATTACAGGCATGGTTTGGCTACACCTTC. This encodes CASSLLQAWFGYTF.

This clone has a handful of counts. The chain links TRBV18 to TRBJ2-7; TRBD1 matches 12 bases. V gave up 8 bases and J gave up 3 bases; unmatched junction bases: 20. Germline CDR1 reads KGHSH; CDR2 reads LQKENI. The CDR3 is made up of 19 amino acids. The CDR3 sequence: CASRKTGTGGNWGNYEQYF. The CDR3 nucleotides read TGTGCCAGCCGTAAAACCGGGACAGGGGGCAATTGGGGAAACTACGAGCAGTACTTC. The entire variable domain, with the rest obtained from reference TRBV18 and TRBJ2-7, is as follows: NAGVMQNPRHLVRRRGQEARLRCSPMKGHSHVYWYRQLPEEGLKFMVYLQKENIIDESGMPKERFSAEFPKEGPSILRIQQVVRGDSAAYFCASRKTGTGGNWGNYEQYFGPGTRLTVT.

This chain links TRBV6-2 or TRBV6-3 with TRBJ2-3; D may be TRBD1 (6 bases). Trimming removed 5 bases from V and 0 bases from J, with 9 bases in between. The length of the CDR3 is 14 residues. Per the germline V gene, CDR1 is MNHEY and CDR2 is SVGEGT. This CDR3 is CASSGGHSTDTQYF. DNA of the CDR3: TGTGCCAGCAGTGGGGGACACAGCACAGATACGCAGTATTTT.

The chain's CDR3 is CASSLQQPANTEAFF. In DNA form, the CDR3 reads TGCGCCAGCAGCTTGCAACAGCCCGCAAACACTGAAGCTTTCTTT. The J gene is TRBJ1-1, the V gene TRBV5-1; D not resolved. Trimming removed 1 base at V and 2 bases at J, with 12 bases between. CDR1 is SGHRS and CDR2 is YFSETQ in the germline V gene. This CDR3 is built from 15 residues.

This chain links TRBV27 with TRBJ2-7; possibly TRBD2 for D (5 bases). Germline loops: CDR1 MNHEY, CDR2 SMNVEV (reference sequence). The germline V and J ends were trimmed by 2 bases and 2 bases, with 16 bases remaining between them. This CDR3 spans 16 amino acids. The CDR3 DNA follows: TGTGCCAGCAGTTTAAAACCCCCGGGGTCCGCCTACGAGCAGTACTTC. Translated: CASSLKPPGSAYEQYF.

V is TRBV6-2 or TRBV6-3 and J is TRBJ2-7; 8 nucleotides line up with TRBD1. Germline assignment: CDR1 MNHEY and CDR2 SVGEGT. Trimming took 4 bases from V and 6 from J; bases not matched to a gene: 8. CDR3 size: 14 residues. This CDR3 is CASSSTGVGFEQYF. In nucleotides, the CDR3 is TGTGCCAGCAGTTCGACAGGGGTAGGGTTCGAGCAGTACTTC.

In this sample, this clone turned up once. The V call is TRBV24-1, the J call TRBJ2-2, with unresolved D. The CDR3 loop spans 17 amino acids. Germline assignment: CDR1 KGHDR and CDR2 SFDVKD. V lost 3 bases and J lost 4, with 17 bases in between. The CDR3 DNA reads as TGTGCCACCAGTGATGCGTCACCAGATACCGTCACCGGGGAGCTGTTTTTT. This gives the protein CATSDASPDTVTGELFF.

This clone was picked up a small number of times. The rearrangement links TRBV6-5 to TRBJ1-1; D is undetermined. From germline, CDR1 is MNHEY and CDR2 SVGAGI. With 5 bases removed from V and 0 bases from J, the gap between germline ends came to 7 bases. This CDR3 contains 13 residues. The CDR3 sequence: CASSPTVNTEAFF. DNA of the CDR3: TGTGCCAGCAGTCCCACGGTGAACACTGAAGCTTTCTTT.

The chain uses TRBV10-3 and TRBJ2-2; D remains ambiguous. Germline values: CDR1 ENHRY, CDR2 SYGVKD. V was pared by 3 bases and J by 6 bases, with 11 bases between. This CDR3 is 14 amino acids long. CDR3 region: CAISEDLTPGELFF. CDR3 nucleotides: TGTGCCATCAGTGAAGACCTTACTCCCGGGGAGCTGTTTTTT.

The chain carries TRBV11-2 and TRBJ2-7; D unclear. The length of the CDR3 is 15 residues. The V gene lost 3 bases and the J gene lost 1 base, with 13 bases spanning the gap. Germline CDR1 SGHAT, CDR2 FQNNGV. Here the CDR3 DNA reads TGTGCCAGCAGCTTTGGGAATAAACCTTCCTACGAGCAGTACTTC. This encodes CASSFGNKPSYEQYF.

The J gene is TRBJ2-1, the V gene TRBV9, with 10 bases aligning to TRBD2. Germline V gene sequence: CDR1 SGDLS, CDR2 YYNGEE. V was clipped by 4 bases and J by 8 bases; unmatched bases: 15. The CDR3 is 17 amino acids. The CDR3 loop reads CASSYSETGTSEDEQFF. The CDR3 DNA is TGTGCCAGCAGCTACAGCGAGACCGGGACTAGCGAGGATGAGCAGTTCTTC.

CDR3 DNA sequence: TGCAGCGTTGAGGGTTGGGGTACTGGCTACACCTTC. It is translated as CSVEGWGTGYTF. The chain combines TRBV29-1 with TRBJ1-2; unclear D gene. The ends were cut back, 3 bases at V and 7 bases at J, with 12 bases in the middle. The length of the CDR3 is 12 residues. Germline CDR1 SQVTM, CDR2 ANQGSEA.

The chain combines TRBV7-2 with TRBJ2-5, with 8 bases identical to TRBD1. Germline values: CDR1 SGHTA, CDR2 FQGNSA. Germline trimming cut 2 bases from V and 1 base from J; bases unmatched to any gene: 6. The CDR3 spans 16 residues. The CDR3 sequence is CASSLYPGTGQETQYF. CDR3 in DNA: TGTGCCAGCAGCTTATATCCCGGGACAGGCCAAGAGACCCAGTACTTC.

The chain recombines TRBV5-1 with TRBJ1-2; D possibly corresponds to TRBD1 (6 bases). Germline CDR1 reads SGHRS; CDR2 reads YFSETQ. Trimming left V 4 bases short and J 2 bases short, with 15 bases between. This CDR3 comprises 15 residues. The CDR3 sequence is CASSESGGRNYGYTF. In DNA form, the CDR3 reads TGCGCCAGCAGCGAGTCGGGGGGCCGAAACTATGGCTACACCTTC.

The rearrangement uses TRBV27 and TRBJ1-1; perhaps TRBD1 as D (6 bases). This CDR3 has 13 residues. Trimming stripped 5 bases from V and 10 bases from J, with 17 bases between. CDR1 is MNHEY and CDR2 is SMNVEV in the germline V gene (reference sequence). CDR3 sequence (DNA): TGTGCCAGCAGTCCAAATTACAGGGATGGAGCTTTCTTT. Encoded protein: CASSPNYRDGAFF.

This clone showed up just a few times. This sequence joins TRBV6-1 and TRBJ1-2, with a weak D call TRBD1 (5 bases). From germline, CDR1 is MNHNS and CDR2 SASEGT. The CDR3 contains 14 residues. V lost 1 base and J lost 5, with 11 bases in between. CDR3 nucleotide sequence: TGTGCCAGCAGTGAAGGGGGGGGTTGGTATGGCTACACCTTC. Protein product: CASSEGGGWYGYTF.

The J gene is TRBJ1-1, the V gene TRBV20-1; perhaps TRBD1 as D (5 bases). Germline V gene data show CDR1 as DFQATT and CDR2 as SNEGSKA (reference sequence). V gave up 3 bases and J gave up 3 bases, with 20 bases separating them. CDR3 size: 16 residues. This chain's CDR3 is CSASEGPDFGDTEAFF. The CDR3, as DNA: TGCAGTGCTAGTGAGGGGCCCGATTTTGGGGACACTGAAGCTTTCTTT.

This clone was counted only a few times. The rearrangement joins TRBV12-5 to TRBJ1-6; D not resolved. V was clipped by 7 bases and J by 7 bases, with 11 bases between them. The CDR3 is made up of 13 amino acids. Germline V gene lookup returns CDR1 LGHNT and CDR2 FRNRAP. This CDR3 reads CASAPGYNSPLHF. The CDR3 nucleotides read TGTGCTAGTGCCCCGGGTTACAATTCACCCCTCCACTTT.